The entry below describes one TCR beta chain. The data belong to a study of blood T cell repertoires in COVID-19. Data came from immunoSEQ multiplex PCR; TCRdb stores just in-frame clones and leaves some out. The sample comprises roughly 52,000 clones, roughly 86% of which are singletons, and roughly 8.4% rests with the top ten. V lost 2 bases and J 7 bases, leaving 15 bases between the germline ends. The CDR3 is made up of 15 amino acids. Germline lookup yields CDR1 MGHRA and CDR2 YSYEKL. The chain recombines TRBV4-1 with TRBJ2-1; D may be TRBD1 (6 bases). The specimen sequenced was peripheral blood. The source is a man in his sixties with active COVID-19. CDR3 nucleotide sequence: TGCGCCAGCAGCCAAATCGGGACAAGGAAAAATGAGCAGTTCTTC. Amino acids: CASSQIGTRKNEQFF.